A selection of T cell receptor beta chains follows, all from one sample in a study of T cell repertoires in cytomegalovirus infection. TCRdb recomputed calls from the reads with MiXCR, one row per CDR3 protein. The table records about 230,000 distinct CDR3 sequences, approximately 24% of them present only once. Material for sequencing was CD8+ T cells from PBMCs. The source of these receptors is a human donor in good health (CMV status not recorded). Some clones in this sample may be carry-over from other donors' samples. The CDR3 runs from the conserved cysteine through the conserved F or W. D genes are given only for firm matches. The size entry is marked missing in some rows and otherwise reads once, few, many or a size class.

abundance: few; v_gene: TRBV27; d_gene: TRBD1; j_gene: TRBJ1-4; CDR3nt: TGTGCCAGCAGACAGGGGAGTGAAAAACTGTTTTTT; CDR3aa: CASRQGSEKLFF
abundance: -; v_gene: TRBV4-1; d_gene: TRBD2; j_gene: TRBJ2-5; CDR3nt: TGCGCCAGCAGCCCTATAGCGGGAAAAGACCAAGAGACCCAGTACTTC; CDR3aa: CASSPIAGKDQETQYF
abundance: -; v_gene: TRBV12-3/TRBV12-4; d_gene: -; j_gene: TRBJ2-3; CDR3nt: TGTGCCAGCAGTTGGATGAGTACCGGCACAGATACGCAGTATTTT; CDR3aa: CASSWMSTGTDTQYF
abundance: -; v_gene: TRBV6-5; d_gene: -; j_gene: TRBJ2-5; CDR3nt: TGTGCCAGCAGGTCTAGCGCACAAGAGACCCAGTACTTC; CDR3aa: CASRSSAQETQYF
abundance: many; v_gene: TRBV29-1; d_gene: -; j_gene: TRBJ2-1; CDR3nt: TGCAGCGTTTGGGACAAGAGCTCCTACAATGAGCAGTTCTTC; CDR3aa: CSVWDKSSYNEQFF
abundance: many; v_gene: TRBV5-6; d_gene: TRBD2; j_gene: TRBJ2-2; CDR3nt: TGTGCCAGCAGTTTGGGAGGGCCCGGGGAGCTGTTTTTT; CDR3aa: CASSLGGPGELFF
abundance: -; v_gene: TRBV6-5; d_gene: TRBD1; j_gene: TRBJ2-3; CDR3nt: TGTGCCAGCAAAACCGGGACAGCCAGCACAGATACGCAGTATTTT; CDR3aa: CASKTGTASTDTQYF
abundance: -; v_gene: TRBV12-3/TRBV12-4; d_gene: -; j_gene: TRBJ2-7; CDR3nt: TGTGCCACTTCCCGGGGGAACTACGAGCAGTACTTC; CDR3aa: CATSRGNYEQYF
abundance: -; v_gene: TRBV25-1; d_gene: -; j_gene: TRBJ2-5; CDR3nt: TGTGCCAGCAGTCCTGAGGAGGTGTCCGGAGTGTACCAAGAGACCCAGTACTTC; CDR3aa: CASSPEEVSGVYQETQYF
abundance: few; v_gene: TRBV14; d_gene: -; j_gene: TRBJ2-2; CDR3nt: TGTGCCAGCAGCCATCTTCGGTACACCGGGGAGCTGTTTTTT; CDR3aa: CASSHLRYTGELFF
abundance: many; v_gene: TRBV15; d_gene: -; j_gene: TRBJ2-2; CDR3nt: TGTGCCACCAGTGCCGGGACACTGAACACCGGGGAGCTGTTTTTT; CDR3aa: CATSAGTLNTGELFF
abundance: few; v_gene: TRBV6-6; d_gene: -; j_gene: TRBJ2-1; CDR3nt: TGTGCCAGCAGTGCCGAAGGGCTACACAATGAGCAGTTCTTC; CDR3aa: CASSAEGLHNEQFF
abundance: many; v_gene: TRBV12-3/TRBV12-4; d_gene: -; j_gene: TRBJ1-2; CDR3nt: TGTGCCAGCAGTTTATACGCAGGGCCTCATGGCTACACCTTC; CDR3aa: CASSLYAGPHGYTF
abundance: -; v_gene: TRBV20-1; d_gene: -; j_gene: TRBJ2-5; CDR3nt: TGCAGTGCTATACGGGGGGGACAGGGAATTGGTGTGACCCAGTACTTC; CDR3aa: CSAIRGGQGIGVTQYF
abundance: few; v_gene: TRBV28; d_gene: -; j_gene: TRBJ2-7; CDR3nt: TGTGCCAGCAGTTTCCACCTACGTCAATCGCCCGACTACGAGCAGTACTTC; CDR3aa: CASSFHLRQSPDYEQYF
abundance: few; v_gene: TRBV6-5; d_gene: TRBD2; j_gene: TRBJ2-7; CDR3nt: TGTGCCAGCAGGGGAACTACTAGCGGGGCACCCTACGAGCAGTACTTC; CDR3aa: CASRGTTSGAPYEQYF
abundance: few; v_gene: TRBV2; d_gene: -; j_gene: TRBJ2-5; CDR3nt: TGTGCCAGCACTCCCCACTTTAAGAGTCAAGAGACCCAGTACTTC; CDR3aa: CASTPHFKSQETQYF
abundance: -; v_gene: TRBV9; d_gene: TRBD1; j_gene: TRBJ2-7; CDR3nt: TGTGCCAGCAGCGTCGAGGGGACAGGTCTCTACGAGCAGTACTTC; CDR3aa: CASSVEGTGLYEQYF
abundance: many; v_gene: TRBV7-8; d_gene: TRBD2; j_gene: TRBJ2-1; CDR3nt: TGTGCCAGCAGCTTAACTAGCGGGGGGGTTACCTACAATGAGCAGTTCTTC; CDR3aa: CASSLTSGGVTYNEQFF
abundance: few; v_gene: TRBV28; d_gene: TRBD1; j_gene: TRBJ1-5; CDR3nt: TGTGCCAGCAGTAAGATCAGGACAGGGTGGCAGCCCCAGCATTTT; CDR3aa: CASSKIRTGWQPQHF
abundance: few; v_gene: TRBV28; d_gene: -; j_gene: TRBJ2-2; CDR3nt: TGTGCCAGCAGGGCCCCGAACACCGGGGAGCTGTTTTTT; CDR3aa: CASRAPNTGELFF
abundance: -; v_gene: TRBV14; d_gene: -; j_gene: TRBJ2-3; CDR3nt: TGTGCCAGCAGCCAAGTCAGCCCTTACACAGATACGCAGTATTTT; CDR3aa: CASSQVSPYTDTQYF
abundance: many; v_gene: TRBV7-2; d_gene: -; j_gene: TRBJ1-5; CDR3nt: TGTGCCAGCAGCTTACGGGAGGGGGGGGATCAGCCCCAGCATTTT; CDR3aa: CASSLREGGDQPQHF
abundance: -; v_gene: TRBV4-2; d_gene: TRBD2; j_gene: TRBJ2-2; CDR3nt: TGTGCCAGCATCGGACTCGTAGCGGGGGAGGGTACCGGGGAGCTGTTTTTT; CDR3aa: CASIGLVAGEGTGELFF
abundance: once; v_gene: TRBV6-6; d_gene: TRBD1; j_gene: TRBJ1-1; CDR3nt: TGTGCCAGCAGTTTAACAGGGGGGCGAACTGAAGCTTTCTTT; CDR3aa: CASSLTGGRTEAFF
abundance: many; v_gene: TRBV10-3; d_gene: TRBD1; j_gene: TRBJ2-5; CDR3nt: TGTGCCATCAGTGACGACAGGGATCTTGACCAAGAGACCCAGTACTTC; CDR3aa: CAISDDRDLDQETQYF
abundance: -; v_gene: TRBV7-9; d_gene: -; j_gene: TRBJ2-1; CDR3nt: TGTGCCAGCAGCTTAGTTCACAATGAGCAGTTCTTC; CDR3aa: CASSLVHNEQFF
abundance: few; v_gene: TRBV18; d_gene: -; j_gene: TRBJ1-5; CDR3nt: TGTGCCAGCTCACCGACCGAGGGAAGCAATCAGCCCCAGCATTTT; CDR3aa: CASSPTEGSNQPQHF
abundance: many; v_gene: TRBV6-5; d_gene: TRBD2; j_gene: TRBJ2-1; CDR3nt: TGTGCCAGCACCGACTCCCCTAGCGGGGGAGACAATGAGCAGTTCTTC; CDR3aa: CASTDSPSGGDNEQFF
abundance: many; v_gene: TRBV12-3/TRBV12-4; d_gene: -; j_gene: TRBJ2-1; CDR3nt: TGTGCCAGCAGTTTAAGTCAGGCAAGGGAGCAGTTCTTC; CDR3aa: CASSLSQAREQFF
abundance: many; v_gene: TRBV29-1; d_gene: -; j_gene: TRBJ1-4; CDR3nt: TGCAGCGTTGTAGCGGGGGGGAATGAAAAACTGTTTTTT; CDR3aa: CSVVAGGNEKLFF
abundance: few; v_gene: TRBV7-9; d_gene: -; j_gene: TRBJ2-2; CDR3nt: TGTGCCAGCAGGCCCTTGTCAGGGAAAAGTCCCGGGGAGCTGTTTTTT; CDR3aa: CASRPLSGKSPGELFF
abundance: -; v_gene: TRBV12-3/TRBV12-4; d_gene: TRBD1; j_gene: TRBJ1-5; CDR3nt: TGTGCCAGCAGTCCGACAGGGGGGCAGCCCCAGCATTTT; CDR3aa: CASSPTGGQPQHF
abundance: -; v_gene: TRBV7-9; d_gene: TRBD2; j_gene: TRBJ2-7; CDR3nt: TGTGCCAGCAGCGGGGGGGACGGAGGATTCTACGAGCAGTACTTC; CDR3aa: CASSGGDGGFYEQYF
abundance: -; v_gene: TRBV15; d_gene: -; j_gene: TRBJ2-5; CDR3nt: TGTGCCACCAGCAGAGACCAGGGGCAAGAGACCCAGTACTTC; CDR3aa: CATSRDQGQETQYF
abundance: -; v_gene: TRBV19; d_gene: -; j_gene: TRBJ1-1; CDR3nt: TGTGCCAGTAGTATATCCCAGGGGCGGAACACTGAAGCTTTCTTT; CDR3aa: CASSISQGRNTEAFF
abundance: -; v_gene: TRBV7-8; d_gene: -; j_gene: TRBJ1-2; CDR3nt: TGTGCCAGCAGCTCCTCACAAGTTTTCGGTGGCTACACCTTC; CDR3aa: CASSSSQVFGGYTF
abundance: -; v_gene: TRBV24-1; d_gene: -; j_gene: TRBJ2-2; CDR3nt: TGTGCCACCAGTGATAAGAGTTCCGGGGAGCTGTTTTTT; CDR3aa: CATSDKSSGELFF
abundance: many; v_gene: TRBV7-2; d_gene: -; j_gene: TRBJ1-2; CDR3nt: TGTGCCAGCGACCGAGGTGCTCGAGGCTACACCTTC; CDR3aa: CASDRGARGYTF
abundance: many; v_gene: TRBV7-8; d_gene: -; j_gene: TRBJ1-4; CDR3nt: TGTGCCAGCAGCTTAGGGTCTGCTGAAAAACTGTTTTTT; CDR3aa: CASSLGSAEKLFF
abundance: few; v_gene: TRBV20-1; d_gene: -; j_gene: TRBJ2-1; CDR3nt: TGCAGTGCTAGAGATCCAGGGCGGGTCCGCCACAATGAGCAGTTCTTC; CDR3aa: CSARDPGRVRHNEQFF
abundance: few; v_gene: TRBV5-4; d_gene: TRBD2; j_gene: TRBJ2-7; CDR3nt: TGTGCCAGCAGCCTCATAGCGGGGAACTACGAGCAGTACTTC; CDR3aa: CASSLIAGNYEQYF
abundance: few; v_gene: TRBV6-5; d_gene: -; j_gene: TRBJ2-1; CDR3nt: TGTGCCAGCAGTTACGGTGGGGGGGCCAGCAATGAGCAGTTCTTC; CDR3aa: CASSYGGGASNEQFF
abundance: few; v_gene: TRBV28; d_gene: -; j_gene: TRBJ1-1; CDR3nt: TGTGCCAGCATCGAGGGGTATGGGTACACTGAAGCTTTCTTT; CDR3aa: CASIEGYGYTEAFF
abundance: many; v_gene: TRBV20-1; d_gene: TRBD2; j_gene: TRBJ2-1; CDR3nt: TGCAGTGCAACCGGGACTAGCTTCCCAAATGAGCAGTTCTTC; CDR3aa: CSATGTSFPNEQFF